What follows are 17 T cell receptor beta chains derived from one specimen sequenced in a study of regulatory T cells in long-lasting Graves disease (dated by TCRdb to the early 2020s). The time point label on this specimen signifies: newly diagnosed GD, antithyroid drugs for less than 3 months. For both TCR sequencing and RNA sequencing, RNA was extracted from PBMCs using TRIzol. Library preparation was by multiplex PCR. The data were produced on an Illumina HiSeq 4000. TCR beta libraries were built with iRepertoire HTBI primers and Arm-PCR amplification of CDR3 regions. TCRdb passed the public sequencing reads through fastp at Q25 and MiXCR, retaining productive beta sequences. Entries are consolidated by CDR3 protein sequence, retaining the most common genes and DNA. The sample table records around 250,000 distinct CDR3 sequences; around 20% of these occur just once. The leading ten clones occupy roughly 13% of the sample.

Sequences were derived from peripheral blood mononuclear cells (PBMCs), sampled at new diagnosis, from a patient treated with antithyroid drugs. All receptors derive from a female donor with Graves disease.

For this clonotype: At one boundary the junction diverges from the germline segment, which might be a read error. The J gene is TRBJ2-5, the V gene TRBV7-9, with D possibly matching TRBD1 (5 bases). The germline CDR1 and CDR2 sequences are SEHNR and FQNEAQ (reference sequence). CDR3 length: 14 residues. DNA for the CDR3: TGTGCCAGCAGCTTACGTCAGGGCAGAGAGGCCCAGTACTTC. Its translation: CASSLRQGREAQYF.

The chain employs TRBV12-5 and TRBJ2-5; 8 nucleotides line up with TRBD1. Trimming cost V 7 bases and J 3 bases; bases outside gene matches: 10. Germline V lookup: CDR1 LGHNT, CDR2 FRNRAP. The CDR3 is 15 residues long. The DNA of the CDR3 is TGTGCTAGTGCCCAATATAGGGACAGGAAAGAGACCCAGTACTTC. Residues: CASAQYRDRKETQYF.

Ten or more counts support this clonotype. DNA for the CDR3: TGTGCCAGCAGCCTCTCACAGGGTACCGGGGAGCTGTTTTTT. Translated, it gives CASSLSQGTGELFF. The chain is built from TRBV11-2 and TRBJ2-2; maybe TRBD1 (6 bases). From germline, CDR1 is SGHAT and CDR2 FQNNGV. CDR3 length equals 14 residues. Between the trimmed V and J ends, which lost 5 bases and 5 bases, there was a span of 12 bases.

In its sample, this clonotype was seen many times. This sequence joins TRBV6-1 and TRBJ1-2; 11 nucleotides align to TRBD1. This CDR3 has 13 amino acids. The V segment lost 6 bases and the J segment 8 bases; nucleotides outside the gene matches: 5. In germline, CDR1 is MNHNS, CDR2 SASEGT. CDR3 in amino acids: CASRLDRGRGYTF. The DNA of the CDR3 is TGTGCCAGCAGGTTGGACAGGGGGCGCGGCTACACCTTC.

This clonotype was seen repeatedly, ten times or more. The chain links TRBV18 to TRBJ1-2, with TRBD1 as a possible D gene (5 bases). Germline loops: CDR1 KGHSH, CDR2 LQKENI. CDR3 length: 12 residues. V lost 0 bases and J 8 bases, leaving 7 bases between the germline ends. DNA for the CDR3: TGTGCCAGCTCACCACCAGGGGAAGGCTACACCTTC. It encodes CASSPPGEGYTF.

This clonotype was seen more than once but under ten times. The rearrangement joins TRBV10-3 to TRBJ2-1; 12 bases match TRBD2. The CDR3 covers 15 residues. Trimming took 3 bases from V and 9 from J; bases not matched to a gene: 6. CDR1 is ENHRY and CDR2 is SYGVKD in the germline V gene. The CDR3 DNA reads as TGTGCCATCAGTGATCTAGCGGGGGGGCCAGGTGAGCAGTTCTTC. Protein sequence: CAISDLAGGPGEQFF.

This clonotype was found many times. The chain joins TRBV12-3 or TRBV12-4 to TRBJ2-7; 7 bases fit TRBD1. With V trimmed by 4 bases and J by 0 bases, 3 bases remained unmatched. This CDR3 contains 14 residues. The CDR3 is CASSSTGSSYEQYF. The CDR3 DNA reads as TGTGCCAGCAGTTCGACAGGGTCCTCCTACGAGCAGTACTTC.

The chain has TRBV6-1 and TRBJ2-4, with D tentatively TRBD1 or TRBD2 (5 bases each). The CDR3 length is 17 residues. Germline V lookup: CDR1 MNHNS, CDR2 SASEGT. The ends were cut back, 2 bases at V and 6 bases at J, with 20 bases in the middle. This CDR3 is CASSEINTRGVRNIQYF. In nucleotides, the CDR3 is TGTGCCAGCAGTGAAATAAACACTCGAGGGGTTAGAAACATTCAGTACTTC.

This clonotype came up a few times. The rearrangement links TRBV19 to TRBJ2-2; D tentatively reads TRBD1 or TRBD2 (6 bases each). Trimming removed 7 bases from V and 3 bases from J, with 15 bases in between. This CDR3 is built from 15 residues. The germline CDR1 and CDR2 sequences are LNHDA and SQIVND (reference sequence). The CDR3 coding sequence is TGTGCCAGTATTGCGATGGGGGGCTACACCGGGGAGCTGTTTTTT. Its protein is CASIAMGGYTGELFF.

This clonotype was observed many times. J is TRBJ2-3 and V is TRBV9; 7 bases fit TRBD2. Germline V gives CDR1 SGDLS, CDR2 YYNGEE. The CDR3 is made up of 14 amino acids. The junction had 2 bases not matched to a gene; V was cut back by 0 bases and J by 4 bases. The CDR3 DNA sequence: TGTGCCAGCAGCGTAGCCGGGAGGTCAGATACGCAGTATTTT. Protein sequence: CASSVAGRSDTQYF. The entire variable domain, with the rest obtained from reference TRBV9 and TRBJ2-3, is as follows: DSGVTQTPKHLITATGQRVTLRCSPRSGDLSVYWYQQSLDQGLQFLIQYYNGEERAKGNILERFSAQQFPDLHSELNLSSLELGDSALYFCASSVAGRSDTQYFGPGTRLTVL.

The gene calls are TRBV18 and TRBJ1-3; 9 bases align to TRBD1. This CDR3 has 17 amino acids. Germline trimming cut 2 bases from V and 0 bases from J; bases unmatched to any gene: 5. Germline V gene data show CDR1 as KGHSH and CDR2 as LQKENI. The CDR3 loop reads CASSPTPTGGSGNTIYF. In nucleotides, the CDR3 is TGTGCCAGCTCACCAACACCGACAGGGGGCTCTGGAAACACCATATATTTT.

This clonotype has ten or more counts. The chain couples TRBV9 to TRBJ2-1; no firm D call. V lost 4 bases to trimming and J lost 2 bases, with 13 bases between them. Germline values: CDR1 SGDLS, CDR2 YYNGEE. This CDR3 has 15 amino acids. CDR3: CASSPTTLTYNEQFF. The CDR3, as DNA: TGTGCCAGCAGCCCAACTACCTTGACCTACAATGAGCAGTTCTTC.

This clonotype was seen repeatedly, ten times or more. V is TRBV24-1 and J is TRBJ2-1, with TRBD2 as a possible D gene (6 bases). V was clipped by 3 bases and J by 9 bases, with 11 bases between them. This CDR3 has 13 amino acids. The germline V gene has CDR1 KGHDR and CDR2 SFDVKD. CDR3: CATSDAGISEQFF. The CDR3 DNA is TGTGCCACCAGTGATGCGGGGATTAGTGAGCAGTTCTTC.

The rearrangement links TRBV7-2 to TRBJ2-7; 7 bases align to TRBD2. The germline V gene has CDR1 SGHTA and CDR2 FQGNSA. V trimming: 2 bases; J trimming: 5 bases; junction bases outside the gene matches: 9. This CDR3 contains 15 residues. The CDR3 coding sequence is TGTGCCAGCAGCTTAATACTAGCGCCAGGCGACGAGCAGTACTTC. It is translated as CASSLILAPGDEQYF.

This clonotype was found many times. V and J are TRBV6-2 or TRBV6-3 and TRBJ2-7; TRBD1 matches at 7 bases. Per germline, CDR1 MNHEY and CDR2 SVGEGT. J lost 3 bases, V lost 6 bases, and 8 bases had no gene match. The CDR3 spans 14 residues. CDR3: CASSADRVGYEQYF. DNA of the CDR3: TGTGCCAGCAGCGCCGACAGGGTCGGCTACGAGCAGTACTTC.

This clonotype has ten or more counts. V usage is TRBV6-1 and J usage is TRBJ2-5; 7 bases align to TRBD1. Germline V lookup: CDR1 MNHNS, CDR2 SASEGT. Trimming at V came to 5 bases and at J to 5 bases, leaving 14 bases not matched to a gene. This CDR3 has 16 amino acids. The CDR3 protein is CASSRRKRQGPETQYF. The CDR3 DNA reads as TGTGCCAGCAGTCGACGGAAACGACAGGGTCCCGAGACCCAGTACTTC.

About this clonotype: This may come from a read error, since a much larger clone is one base off. The V and J genes are TRBV6-5 and TRBJ1-1; D perhaps matches TRBD1 (6 bases). This CDR3 has 14 residues. V shed 1 base and J shed 6 bases, with 12 bases lying between them. Germline-derived CDR1 and CDR2 are MNHEY and SVGAGI. The CDR3 DNA follows: TGTGCCAGCAGTTACTGGGGGGCAGGGGCTGAAGCTTTCTTT. Translation: CASSYWGAGAEAFF.